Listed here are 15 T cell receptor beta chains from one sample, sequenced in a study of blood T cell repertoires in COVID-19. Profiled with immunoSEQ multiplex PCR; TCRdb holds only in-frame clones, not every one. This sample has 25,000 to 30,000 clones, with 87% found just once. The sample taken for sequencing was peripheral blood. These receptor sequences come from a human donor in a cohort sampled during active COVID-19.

CDR3 nucleotide sequence: TGTGCCAGCAGCTTATGGGGGTCAGGGGGAAACGAGCAGTACTTC. It translates to CASSLWGSGGNEQYF. This sequence joins TRBV7-2 and TRBJ2-7; 7 bases match TRBD1. V shed 2 bases and J 5 bases; nucleotides not matched to a gene: 9. The CDR3 has 15 residues. Germline assignment: CDR1 SGHTA and CDR2 FQGNSA.

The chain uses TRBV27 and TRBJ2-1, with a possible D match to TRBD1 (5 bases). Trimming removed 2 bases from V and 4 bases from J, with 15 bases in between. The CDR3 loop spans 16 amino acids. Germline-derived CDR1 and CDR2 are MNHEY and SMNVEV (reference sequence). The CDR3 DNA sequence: TGTGCCAGCAGTTTAAATCCCTCCAGGGTTTACAATGAGCAGTTCTTC. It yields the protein CASSLNPSRVYNEQFF.

CDR3 DNA: TGTGCCAGCAGAACTAGCGGTGGCTCCTACAATGAGCAGTTCTTC. Its translation is CASRTSGGSYNEQFF. The chain has TRBV7-9 and TRBJ2-1; 8 bases agree with TRBD2. V was pared by 6 bases and J by 0 bases, with 4 bases of the junction left unmatched. CDR3 size: 15 residues. From germline, CDR1 is SEHNR and CDR2 FQNEAQ (reference sequence).

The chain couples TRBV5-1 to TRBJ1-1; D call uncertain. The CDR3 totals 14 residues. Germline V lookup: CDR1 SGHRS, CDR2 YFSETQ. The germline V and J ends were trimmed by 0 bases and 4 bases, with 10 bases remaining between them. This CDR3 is CASSLVAIGTEAFF. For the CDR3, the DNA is TGCGCCAGCAGCTTGGTAGCCATTGGCACTGAAGCTTTCTTT.

The chain's CDR3 is CASSLEYSHNEQFF. CDR3 nucleotides: TGTGCCAGCAGCTTAGAATACAGCCACAATGAGCAGTTCTTC. This rearrangement joins TRBV11-2 to TRBJ2-1; no definite D call. The CDR3 covers 14 residues. The V and J ends lost 0 bases and 5 bases respectively, with 8 bases between them. CDR1 SGHAT and CDR2 FQNNGV come from the germline V gene.

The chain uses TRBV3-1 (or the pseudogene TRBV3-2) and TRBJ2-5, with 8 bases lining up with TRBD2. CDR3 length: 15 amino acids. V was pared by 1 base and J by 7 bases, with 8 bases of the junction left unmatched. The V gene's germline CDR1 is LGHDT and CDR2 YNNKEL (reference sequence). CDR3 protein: CASSQGYGGRWTQYF. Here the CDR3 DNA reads TGTGCCAGCAGCCAAGGGTATGGCGGGAGGTGGACCCAGTACTTC.

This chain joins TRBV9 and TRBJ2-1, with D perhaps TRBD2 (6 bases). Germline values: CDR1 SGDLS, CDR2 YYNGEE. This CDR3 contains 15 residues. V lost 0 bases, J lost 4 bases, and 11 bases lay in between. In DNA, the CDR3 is TGTGCCAGCAGCGTAGAGGGAGGAAAATACAATGAGCAGTTCTTC. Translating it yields CASSVEGGKYNEQFF.

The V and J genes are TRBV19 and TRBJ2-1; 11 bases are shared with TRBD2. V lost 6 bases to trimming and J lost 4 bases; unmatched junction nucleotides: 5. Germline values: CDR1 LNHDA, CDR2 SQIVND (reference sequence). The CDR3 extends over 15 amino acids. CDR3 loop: CASRLAGDAYNEQFF. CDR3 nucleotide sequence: TGTGCCAGTAGACTAGCGGGAGATGCTTACAATGAGCAGTTCTTC.

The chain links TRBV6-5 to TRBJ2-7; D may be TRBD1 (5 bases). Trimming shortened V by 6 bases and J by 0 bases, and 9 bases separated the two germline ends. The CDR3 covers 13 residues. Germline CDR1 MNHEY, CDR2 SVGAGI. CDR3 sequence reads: CASRKTDSYEQYF. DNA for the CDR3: TGTGCCAGCAGGAAGACAGACTCCTACGAGCAGTACTTC.

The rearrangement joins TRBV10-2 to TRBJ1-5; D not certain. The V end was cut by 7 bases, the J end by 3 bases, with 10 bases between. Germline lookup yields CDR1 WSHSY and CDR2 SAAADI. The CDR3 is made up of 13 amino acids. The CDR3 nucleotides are TGCGCCAGCAACGGACTTCTCAATCAGCCCCAGCATTTT. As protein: CASNGLLNQPQHF.

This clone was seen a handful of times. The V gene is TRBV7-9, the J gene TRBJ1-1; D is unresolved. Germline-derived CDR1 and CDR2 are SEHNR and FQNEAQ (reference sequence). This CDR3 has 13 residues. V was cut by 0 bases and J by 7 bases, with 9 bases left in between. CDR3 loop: CASSLAGGIEAFF. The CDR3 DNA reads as TGTGCCAGCAGCTTAGCGGGAGGGATTGAAGCTTTCTTT.

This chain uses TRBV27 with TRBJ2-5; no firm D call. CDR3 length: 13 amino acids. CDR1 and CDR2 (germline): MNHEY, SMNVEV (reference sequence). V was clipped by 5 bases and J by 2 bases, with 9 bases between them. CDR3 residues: CASSPVLQETQYF. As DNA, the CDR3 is TGTGCCAGCAGTCCGGTCCTACAAGAGACCCAGTACTTC.

The CDR3 DNA reads TGCGCCAGCAGCCCGTGGACAGCTGGAAACACCATATATTTT. It specifies CASSPWTAGNTIYF. This chain links TRBV5-1 with TRBJ1-3, with D tentatively TRBD1 (6 bases). The length of the CDR3 is 14 residues. V was cut by 4 bases and J by 2 bases, with 10 bases left in between. Germline CDR1 SGHRS, CDR2 YFSETQ.

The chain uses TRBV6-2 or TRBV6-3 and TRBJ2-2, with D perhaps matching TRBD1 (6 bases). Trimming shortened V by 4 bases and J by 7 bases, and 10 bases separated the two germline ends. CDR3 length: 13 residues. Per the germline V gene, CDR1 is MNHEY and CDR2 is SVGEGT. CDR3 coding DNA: TGTGCCAGCAGTTTACAGGGTGACGGGGAGCTGTTTTTT. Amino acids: CASSLQGDGELFF.

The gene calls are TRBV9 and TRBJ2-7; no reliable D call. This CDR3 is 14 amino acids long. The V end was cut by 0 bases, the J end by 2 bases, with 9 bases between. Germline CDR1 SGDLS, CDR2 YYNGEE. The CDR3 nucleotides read TGTGCCAGCAGCGTAGTCCCGCGTACCTACGAGCAGTACTTC. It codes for CASSVVPRTYEQYF. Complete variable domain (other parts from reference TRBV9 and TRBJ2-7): DSGVTQTPKHLITATGQRVTLRCSPRSGDLSVYWYQQSLDQGLQFLIQYYNGEERAKGNILERFSAQQFPDLHSELNLSSLELGDSALYFCASSVVPRTYEQYFGPGTRLTVT.